One and the same sample provided the 19 T cell receptor beta chains below, sequenced in a study of T cell repertoires in cytomegalovirus infection. TCRdb processed the reads anew with MiXCR; each CDR3 protein has one entry. Here the sample spans under 200,000 distinct CDR3 sequences, roughly 21% being singletons. These receptors are not linked to any known antigen. The sample in question was CD8+ T cells from cultured PBMCs, obtained from culture after CMV antigen stimulation. The receptor set was obtained from a human donor in good health (CMV status not recorded). Some clones in this sample may be carry-over from other donors' samples.

This clonotype has only a few counts. V gene TRBV5-5 combines with J gene TRBJ1-1; D is unclear. Between the trimmed V and J ends, which lost 0 bases and 0 bases, there was a span of 6 bases. Germline V gene data show CDR1 as SGHKS and CDR2 as YYEKEE (reference sequence). This CDR3 is 14 amino acids long. CDR3 nucleotides: TGTGCCAGCAGCTTGGAGTTATTGAACACTGAAGCTTTCTTT. It encodes CASSLELLNTEAFF.

This clonotype was found many times. V and J are TRBV27 and TRBJ1-5, with no clear D. Germline CDR1 MNHEY, CDR2 SMNVEV (reference sequence). The CDR3 sequence is 15 residues long. V lost 3 bases and J lost 0, with 9 bases in between. CDR3 loop: CASSFGFYSNQPQHF. CDR3 nucleotide sequence: TGTGCCAGCAGTTTCGGCTTTTATAGCAATCAGCCCCAGCATTTT.

This chain links TRBV7-8 with TRBJ2-7; 9 bases match TRBD2. V dropped 5 bases and J dropped 1; count of bases not matched to a gene: 3. Per germline, CDR1 SGHVS and CDR2 FQNEAQ. There are 14 residues in the CDR3. CDR3 sequence reads: CASSHGLASYEQYF. CDR3 bases: TGTGCCAGCAGCCATGGACTAGCGTCCTACGAGCAGTACTTC.

The table lists this clonotype with a few counts. The V call is TRBV7-9, the J call TRBJ2-5, with D possibly TRBD2 on 6 matching bases. There are 14 residues in the CDR3. Germline loops: CDR1 SEHNR, CDR2 FQNEAQ (reference sequence). Trimming left V 5 bases short and J 5 bases short, with 15 bases between. CDR3 sequence: CASSPPTSGETQYF. In DNA form, the CDR3 reads TGTGCCAGCAGCCCCCCGACTAGTGGGGAGACCCAGTACTTC. Together with reference TRBV7-9 and TRBJ2-5, the CDR3 gives the full variable domain: DTGVSQNPRHKITKRGQNVTFRCDPISEHNRLYWYRQTLGQGPEFLTYFQNEAQLEKSRLLSDRFSAERPKGSFSTLEIQRTEQGDSAMYLCASSPPTSGETQYFGPGTRLLVL.

The genes are TRBV12-3 or TRBV12-4 and TRBJ2-3; D possibly corresponds to TRBD2 (6 bases). Trimming stripped 2 bases from V and 3 bases from J, with 9 bases between. The CDR3 is 14 residues long. CDR3 region: CASSLYAGTDTQYF. In DNA, the CDR3 is TGTGCCAGCAGTTTATACGCGGGGACAGATACGCAGTATTTT.

This chain's CDR3 is CASTLSAGTEAFF. In DNA, the CDR3 is TGTGCCAGCACCCTCTCGGCAGGTACTGAAGCTTTCTTT. V is TRBV2 and J is TRBJ1-1, with D uncertain. CDR3 length equals 13 residues. The ends were cut back, 7 bases at V and 5 bases at J, with 14 bases in the middle. CDR1 is SNHLY, CDR2 FYNNEI, per germline.

The J gene is TRBJ2-1, the V gene TRBV7-6, with 7 bases aligning to TRBD2. The CDR3 is 15 amino acids. Looked up from germline, CDR1 is SGHVS and CDR2 is FNYEAQ. V gave up 3 bases and J gave up 0 bases; unmatched junction bases: 2. CDR3 sequence reads: CASSFRTSSYNEQFF. The CDR3 DNA follows: TGTGCCAGCAGCTTTCGGACTAGCTCCTACAATGAGCAGTTCTTC.

This clonotype was observed a handful of times. The chain recombines TRBV7-2 with TRBJ2-7; no clear D gene. Germline loops: CDR1 SGHTA, CDR2 FQGNSA. The CDR3 runs to 19 residues. V shed 1 base and J shed 4 bases, with 26 bases lying between them. This CDR3 reads CASSLGPPNRLSSSYEQYF. CDR3 in DNA: TGTGCCAGCAGCTTAGGCCCACCCAACCGGCTTTCTTCTTCATACGAGCAGTACTTC. The complete variable domain, with remaining parts taken from reference TRBV7-2 and TRBJ2-7, reads GAGVSQSPSNKVTEKGKDVELRCDPISGHTALYWYRQSLGQGLEFLIYFQGNSAPDKSGLPSDRFSAERTGGSVSTLTIQRTQQEDSAVYLCASSLGPPNRLSSSYEQYFGPGTRLTVT.

This chain joins TRBV19 and TRBJ1-3; no clear D. Germline V gives CDR1 LNHDA, CDR2 SQIVND (reference sequence). Trimming took 3 bases from V and 0 from J, leaving 12 bases between them. The CDR3 has 16 amino acids. Here the CDR3 reads CASSMEGFGSGNTIYF. The CDR3 region has the DNA TGTGCCAGTAGTATGGAGGGTTTCGGCTCTGGAAACACCATATATTTT. Complete variable domain (other parts from reference TRBV19 and TRBJ1-3): DGGITQSPKYLFRKEGQNVTLSCEQNLNHDAMYWYRQDPGQGLRLIYYSQIVNDFQKGDIAEGYSVSREKKESFPLTVTSAQKNPTAFYLCASSMEGFGSGNTIYFGEGSWLTVV.

This clonotype turned up a few times. This rearrangement joins TRBV9 to TRBJ1-2, with D uncertain. CDR1 is SGDLS and CDR2 is YYNGEE in the germline V gene. The germline V and J ends were trimmed by 0 bases and 0 bases, with 12 bases remaining between them. The CDR3 consists of 16 residues. The CDR3 protein is CASSVAEGSSNYGYTF. In nucleotides, the CDR3 is TGTGCCAGCAGCGTAGCAGAGGGCAGCTCTAACTATGGCTACACCTTC.

This chain joins TRBV18 and TRBJ1-1; TRBD1 is a possible D gene (5 bases). Trimming took 4 bases from V and 1 from J, leaving 13 bases between them. The CDR3 has 15 amino acids. The V gene's germline CDR1 is KGHSH and CDR2 LQKENI. CDR3 in DNA: TGTGCCAGCTCACGACCTGGGACGGGGAACACTGAAGCTTTCTTT. It encodes CASSRPGTGNTEAFF. The full variable domain, with the rest looked up from reference TRBV18 and TRBJ1-1, is NAGVMQNPRHLVRRRGQEARLRCSPMKGHSHVYWYRQLPEEGLKFMVYLQKENIIDESGMPKERFSAEFPKEGPSILRIQQVVRGDSAAYFCASSRPGTGNTEAFFGQGTRLTVV.

The rearrangement links TRBV7-9 to TRBJ2-3, with D maybe TRBD1 (6 bases). The germline CDR1 and CDR2 sequences are SEHNR and FQNEAQ (reference sequence). CDR3 length: 15 amino acids. V was trimmed by 5 bases and J by 0 bases, leaving 12 bases between them. CDR3 protein: CASSLLDRSTDTQYF. The CDR3 DNA reads as TGTGCCAGCAGCCTCCTTGACAGGAGCACAGATACGCAGTATTTT.

This clonotype has a count of ten or more. The chain carries TRBV12-3 or TRBV12-4 and TRBJ1-5; no clear D gene. V lost 3 bases and J lost 9, with 6 bases in between. This CDR3 contains 11 residues. The CDR3 DNA is TGTGCCAGCAGTTTGGGTGGGCCCCAGCATTTT. This translates into CASSLGGPQHF.

This chain joins TRBV7-6 and TRBJ1-5; 9 nucleotides match TRBD1. CDR1 and CDR2 from the germline V gene are SGHVS and FNYEAQ. V lost 1 base and J lost 3; bases outside the gene matches: 4. This CDR3 comprises 16 residues. CDR3: CASSLGDRAHNQPQHF. CDR3 DNA sequence: TGTGCCAGCAGCTTAGGGGACAGGGCTCACAATCAGCCCCAGCATTTT.

This clonotype came up a few times. The J gene is TRBJ1-1, the V gene TRBV7-8; D uncertain. Germline V lookup: CDR1 SGHVS, CDR2 FQNEAQ. This CDR3 comprises 12 residues. V shed 2 bases and J shed 6 bases, with 7 bases lying between them. CDR3 sequence reads: CASSLPEAEAFF. The CDR3 region has the DNA TGTGCCAGCAGCTTACCGGAGGCTGAAGCTTTCTTT. Drawing the rest from reference TRBV7-8 and TRBJ1-1, the complete variable domain is GAGVSQSPRYKVAKRGQDVALRCDPISGHVSLFWYQQALGQGPEFLTYFQNEAQLDKSGLPSDRFFAERPEGSVSTLKIQRTQQEDSAVYLCASSLPEAEAFFGQGTRLTVV.

The chain couples TRBV11-2 to TRBJ1-1; no reliable D call. V lost 6 bases to trimming and J lost 5 bases, with 10 bases between them. The CDR3 consists of 12 residues. Germline V gene lookup returns CDR1 SGHAT and CDR2 FQNNGV. In DNA form, the CDR3 reads TGTGCCAGCAGTATAGGAGTGACTGAAGCTTTCTTT. Translation: CASSIGVTEAFF.

To note about this clonotype: The CDR3 end shows no conserved phenylalanine or tryptophan, and so a read error is likely. The chain employs TRBV7-6 and TRBJ2-2; no clear D gene. The germline V gene has CDR1 SGHVS and CDR2 FNYEAQ. The CDR3 is 16 residues long. The germline V and J ends were trimmed by 1 base and 3 bases, with 12 bases remaining between them. The CDR3 protein is CASSLGSITYTGELFL. As DNA, the CDR3 is TGTGCCAGCAGCTTAGGATCAATCACATACACCGGGGAGCTGTTTTTA.

This clonotype came up a few times. V is TRBV7-2 and J is TRBJ2-3; 7 bases match TRBD1. J gave up 2 bases and V 6 bases, and 5 bases lay outside the gene matches. The CDR3 is made up of 14 amino acids. Germline values: CDR1 SGHTA, CDR2 FQGNSA. The CDR3 here is CASRKQGSTDTQYF. CDR3 in DNA: TGTGCCAGCAGAAAACAGGGGTCCACAGATACGCAGTATTTT.

The chain is built from TRBV5-5 and TRBJ1-1; D gene unclear. CDR1 and CDR2 (germline): SGHKS, YYEKEE (reference sequence). The CDR3 loop spans 16 amino acids. V was pared by 0 bases and J by 1 base, with 13 bases between. The CDR3: CASSLVSAGGNTEAFF. The DNA of the CDR3 is TGTGCCAGCAGCTTGGTGAGCGCAGGTGGGAACACTGAAGCTTTCTTT.